This passage covers 23 T cell receptor beta chains from one sample sequenced in a study of T cell changes during pregnancy in multiple sclerosis. TCRdb's table, derived via immunoSEQ multiplex PCR, lists solely in-frame clones and lacks some. This sample has about 73,000 clones, with roughly 88% found just once. Sequencing was performed on peripheral blood, taken after pregnancy. The source of these receptors is a female donor in good health, enrolled as a control in a pregnancy study.

As DNA, the CDR3 is TGTGCCAGCCGCACTGGCTACAATGAGCAGTTCTTC. Protein: CASRTGYNEQFF. V and J are TRBV11-3 and TRBJ2-1, with no clear D. V was trimmed by 8 bases and J by 3 bases, leaving 8 bases between them. CDR1 and CDR2 from the germline V gene are SGHNT and YENEEA. The CDR3 spans 12 residues.

The chain joins TRBV7-2 to TRBJ2-2, with unresolved D. Deletions cut 1 base from V and 6 bases from J, with 6 bases between. The CDR3 is 13 amino acids. Germline V CDR1 and CDR2: SGHTA, FQGNSA. The CDR3 bases are TGTGCCAGCAGCTTAGGCGTTGCCGGGGAGCTGTTTTTT. Its protein is CASSLGVAGELFF.

The J gene is TRBJ2-1, the V gene TRBV9; maybe TRBD2 (6 bases). This CDR3 has 17 residues. Deletions cut 6 bases from V and 3 bases from J, with 22 bases between. Per germline, CDR1 SGDLS and CDR2 YYNGEE. DNA for the CDR3: TGTGCCAGCAACAGTAGGGAGGTGGTGGTGGGCTACAATGAGCAGTTCTTC. This translates into CASNSREVVVGYNEQFF.

The chain has TRBV9 and TRBJ2-3; no clear D gene. The V and J ends lost 0 bases and 2 bases respectively, with 10 bases between them. The V gene's germline CDR1 is SGDLS and CDR2 YYNGEE. This CDR3 has 15 residues. This chain's CDR3 is CASSVGPEATDTQYF. CDR3 sequence (DNA): TGTGCCAGCAGCGTAGGGCCAGAGGCCACAGATACGCAGTATTTT.

CDR3 in amino acids: CAWSVRGGETQYF. As DNA, the CDR3 is TGTGCCTGGAGTGTCAGGGGCGGCGAGACCCAGTACTTC. The V and J genes are TRBV30 and TRBJ2-5, with D possibly TRBD1 on 6 matching bases. Trimming removed 0 bases from V and 5 bases from J, with 10 bases in between. The germline V gene encodes CDR1 GTSNPN and CDR2 SVGIG (reference sequence). This CDR3 region has 13 residues.

This chain connects TRBV27 to TRBJ2-1; 8 bases fit TRBD2. The CDR3 loop spans 14 amino acids. V dropped 8 bases and J dropped 2; count of bases not matched to a gene: 5. Germline V lookup: CDR1 MNHEY, CDR2 SMNVEV (reference sequence). CDR3 DNA sequence: TGTGCCAGCGGGGCAGCGGGAGCCTACAATGAGCAGTTCTTC. As protein: CASGAAGAYNEQFF.

The chain combines TRBV10-3 with TRBJ2-2; no clear D. V lost 4 bases, J lost 5 bases, and 8 bases lay in between. This CDR3 comprises 13 residues. In germline, CDR1 is ENHRY, CDR2 SYGVKD. The CDR3 loop is CAISALDTGELFF. Here the CDR3 DNA reads TGTGCCATCAGTGCCCTAGATACCGGGGAGCTGTTTTTT.

The CDR3 nucleotides are TGCAGCGTTGCAGGGGGACAGGTCTCCTACGAGCAGTACTTC. It encodes CSVAGGQVSYEQYF. The V call is TRBV29-1, the J call TRBJ2-7; 8 bases are shared with TRBD1. CDR3 size: 14 residues. The trim removed 4 bases at V and 0 bases at J, leaving 5 bases unmatched. Per germline, CDR1 SQVTM and CDR2 ANQGSEA.

The V call is TRBV5-6, the J call TRBJ2-7; 7 bases map to TRBD2. V lost 2 bases and J lost 0; bases outside the gene matches: 2. CDR3 size: 14 residues. CDR1 is SGHDT and CDR2 is YYEEEE in the germline V gene. CDR3 in amino acids: CASSFGRGSYEQYF. CDR3 DNA: TGTGCCAGCAGCTTTGGGAGGGGCTCCTACGAGCAGTACTTC. The whole variable domain, remainder taken from reference TRBV5-6 and TRBJ2-7, is DAGVTQSPTHLIKTRGQQVTLRCSPKSGHDTVSWYQQALGQGPQFIFQYYEEEERQRGNFPDRFSGHQFPNYSSELNVNALLLGDSALYLCASSFGRGSYEQYFGPGTRLTVT.

V is TRBV5-6 and J is TRBJ1-2, with D possibly matching TRBD1 (5 bases). Deletions cut 0 bases from V and 4 bases from J, with 19 bases between. The CDR3 totals 17 residues. Germline V gene data show CDR1 as SGHDT and CDR2 as YYEEEE. CDR3 loop: CASSLAEAGMIGYGYTF. The CDR3 DNA reads as TGTGCCAGCAGCTTGGCCGAGGCAGGGATGATCGGCTATGGCTACACCTTC.

CDR3 nucleotides: TGTGCCAGTAGTATAGGGACAGTAACGAACACCGGGGAGCTGTTTTTT. Amino acids: CASSIGTVTNTGELFF. This chain links TRBV19 with TRBJ2-2, with a possible D match to TRBD1 (6 bases). The germline CDR1 and CDR2 sequences are LNHDA and SQIVND (reference sequence). This CDR3 has 16 residues. V was clipped by 1 base and J by 0 bases, with 9 bases between them.

This clone occurred once. The J gene is TRBJ2-5, the V gene TRBV27, with 14 nucleotides matching TRBD2. There are 14 residues in the CDR3. V shed 6 bases and J 4 bases; nucleotides not matched to a gene: 1. The V gene's germline CDR1 is MNHEY and CDR2 SMNVEV (reference sequence). The CDR3 nucleotides are TGTGCCAGCAGCGGACTAGCGGGAGGAGAGACCCAGTACTTC. Residues: CASSGLAGGETQYF.

The chain links TRBV13 to TRBJ2-7, with D unresolved. Trimming took off 5 bases at V and 0 bases at J, with 8 bases between the two ends. Germline assignment: CDR1 PRHDT and CDR2 FYEKMQ (reference sequence). The CDR3 has 13 amino acids. CDR3 sequence: CASSPSFSYEQYF. DNA for the CDR3: TGTGCCAGCAGCCCCTCCTTCTCCTACGAGCAGTACTTC.

The V and J genes are TRBV7-8 and TRBJ2-3; 9 bases are shared with TRBD2. CDR3 length equals 15 residues. Per the germline V gene, CDR1 is SGHVS and CDR2 is FQNEAQ. V trimming: 3 bases; J trimming: 3 bases; junction bases outside the gene matches: 4. CDR3 DNA: TGTGCCAGCAGCTTTGGCGGGGGGGTAACAGATACGCAGTATTTT. Its translation is CASSFGGGVTDTQYF.

The chain is built from TRBV11-3 and TRBJ1-1; tentatively, D is TRBD1 (6 bases). The CDR3 runs to 15 residues. Germline CDR1 SGHNT, CDR2 YENEEA. V gave up 5 bases and J gave up 2 bases, with 15 bases separating them. CDR3 loop: CASSLFDRPNTEAFF. The CDR3 nucleotides read TGTGCCAGCAGCCTGTTCGACAGGCCCAACACTGAAGCTTTCTTT. Based on the CDR3 plus reference TRBV11-3 and TRBJ1-1, the full variable domain is EAGVVQSPRYKIIEKKQPVAFWCNPISGHNTLYWYLQNLGQGPELLIRYENEEAVDDSQLPKDRFSAERLKGVDSTLKIQPAELGDSAVYLCASSLFDRPNTEAFFGQGTRLTVV.

V and J are TRBV19 and TRBJ2-5; D is possibly TRBD2 (5 bases). CDR3 size: 14 residues. The germline V gene has CDR1 LNHDA and CDR2 SQIVND (reference sequence). Deletions cut 3 bases from V and 5 bases from J, with 13 bases between. The DNA of the CDR3 is TGTGCCAGTAGTATTGACCCTTCGGGGGAGACCCAGTACTTC. Its translation is CASSIDPSGETQYF. The full variable domain, rest sourced from reference TRBV19 and TRBJ2-5, is DGGITQSPKYLFRKEGQNVTLSCEQNLNHDAMYWYRQDPGQGLRLIYYSQIVNDFQKGDIAEGYSVSREKKESFPLTVTSAQKNPTAFYLCASSIDPSGETQYFGPGTRLLVL.

J is TRBJ2-3 and V is TRBV23-1, with 16 positions matching TRBD2. TRBV23-1 is placed among ORFs of uncertain function. The V segment lost 5 bases and the J segment 1 base; nucleotides outside the gene matches: 15. There are 21 residues in the CDR3. The CDR3 DNA reads TGCGCCAGCAGTTGGTCAGGGGGGGGACTAGCGGGAGGGCACGGCACAGATACGCAGTATTTT. Translated, it gives CASSWSGGGLAGGHGTDTQYF.

This rearrangement joins TRBV7-9 to TRBJ1-5, with 8 bases aligning to TRBD1. Germline CDR1 and CDR2: SEHNR and FQNEAQ (reference sequence). The CDR3 consists of 16 residues. Losses at the gene ends were 5 bases for V and 6 bases for J; bases not matched to a gene: 12. CDR3 sequence: CASSGGTGDFSQPQHF. The CDR3 bases are TGTGCCAGCAGCGGTGGGACAGGAGATTTCAGTCAGCCCCAGCATTTT.

This clone was found a few times. The chain recombines TRBV19 with TRBJ2-4; TRBD2 agrees at 7 bases. CDR1 and CDR2 (germline): LNHDA, SQIVND (reference sequence). With V trimmed by 7 bases and J by 8 bases, 8 bases remained unmatched. The CDR3 spans 13 residues. CDR3 amino acids: CASIPRGSDIQYF. The CDR3 DNA reads as TGTGCCAGTATCCCGCGGGGGTCGGACATTCAGTACTTC.

This sequence joins TRBV11-2 and TRBJ1-1, with D unclear. V lost 5 bases, J lost 2 bases, and 15 bases lay in between. In germline, CDR1 is SGHAT, CDR2 FQNNGV. The CDR3 has 15 amino acids. The CDR3, as DNA: TGTGCCAGCAGCCCTCGACAATCCGTCAACACTGAAGCTTTCTTT. Its protein product is CASSPRQSVNTEAFF.

The chain couples TRBV5-1 to TRBJ2-2; perhaps TRBD1 as D (6 bases). The CDR3 covers 17 residues. The germline CDR1 and CDR2 sequences are SGHRS and YFSETQ. The ends were cut back, 4 bases at V and 2 bases at J, with 18 bases in the middle. DNA of the CDR3: TGCGCCAGCAGCACCATACTACAGGGCCCCAACACCGGGGAGCTGTTTTTT. Protein product: CASSTILQGPNTGELFF. Full variable domain (missing parts from reference TRBV5-1 and TRBJ2-2): KAGVTQTPRYLIKTRGQQVTLSCSPISGHRSVSWYQQTPGQGLQFLFEYFSETQRNKGNFPGRFSGRQFSNSRSEMNVSTLELGDSALYLCASSTILQGPNTGELFFGEGSRLTVL.

The J gene is TRBJ2-1, the V gene TRBV19; 9 bases match TRBD2. In germline, CDR1 is LNHDA, CDR2 SQIVND (reference sequence). The CDR3 consists of 14 residues. Trimming cost V 3 bases and J 9 bases; bases outside gene matches: 6. The CDR3: CASSILAGEGEQFF. The CDR3 nucleotides are TGTGCCAGTAGTATTTTAGCGGGAGAAGGTGAGCAGTTCTTC.

The J gene is TRBJ1-3, the V gene TRBV2; 8 bases are shared with TRBD1. V shed 3 bases and J 4 bases; nucleotides not matched to a gene: 5. Germline V CDR1 and CDR2: SNHLY, FYNNEI. The CDR3 is made up of 15 amino acids. The CDR3 region has the DNA TGTGCCAGCAGTGACAGGGGGCTAGCGGGAAACACCATATATTTT. It specifies CASSDRGLAGNTIYF.